This T cell receptor (beta chain) was identified in a study of lymphopenia after photon versus proton radiotherapy (dated by TCRdb to between 2018 and 2020). With regard to the full study: Photon and proton radiation therapy were compared by the study for their immunological effects in patients with gastrointestinal tumors who developed high-grade lymphopenia. The goal of the study was to characterize the differences between the two radiation modalities in how they affect the immune system. The cohort included around 22 patients with gastrointestinal tumors who developed lymphopenia after receiving either photon or proton therapy.

Concerning this clone: Its antigen remains unidentified. One base away there is no much larger clone; base qualities are not given.

The library came from the immunoSEQ multiplex PCR assay. Deep sequencing of rearranged TCR beta loci, alongside multiparametric flow cytometry, was used to profile T cell repertoires. The table was pulled from immuneACCESS by TCRdb, which kept in-frame rearrangements only. Such tables lose some clones; where checked, under half of the loss comes from unresolved V genes, and the rest has no known cause. Here the sample has approximately 21,000 clones; roughly 85% occur a single time. Clones ranked in the top ten supply 18% of the sample. A distance of 16 bases separates the germline ends of V and J, which lose 4 bases and 1 base respectively. CDR1 SGHVS and CDR2 FQNEAQ were looked up in the germline V gene. Spanning cysteine to phenylalanine, the CDR3 consists of 16 amino acids. Here the CDR3 DNA is all that survives: 48 bases in frame from base 1. Points the paper makes about the study in general: The survival association was assessed only in patients who died, and better survival with proton therapy was presented by the authors as a possibility rather than a demonstrated result. Across the cohort, a larger post-nadir drop in TCR diversity was inversely correlated with overall survival time among patients who died. During treatment, patients who received proton therapy stayed relatively stable, whereas patients who received photon therapy lost naive T cells and TCR diversity and gained effector/memory populations. After the lymphocyte count nadir, oligoclonal expansion, especially of CD8+ Temra cells, was observed in photon-treated repertoires, and the drop in diversity was driven by this expansion.

This TCR derives from a man between 60 and 75 years old with pancreatic cancer. The sequence joins TRBV7-8 to TRBJ1-1, with a tentative D gene TRBD1 over 6 matching bases. Sequenced here: peripheral blood, sampled from a patient treated with photon-based radiotherapy. The CDR3 sequence is CASSSQGPRANTEAFF. In nucleotide form, the sequence is TGTGCCAGCAGCTCACAGGGTCCGAGGGCGAACACTGAAGCTTTCTTT.